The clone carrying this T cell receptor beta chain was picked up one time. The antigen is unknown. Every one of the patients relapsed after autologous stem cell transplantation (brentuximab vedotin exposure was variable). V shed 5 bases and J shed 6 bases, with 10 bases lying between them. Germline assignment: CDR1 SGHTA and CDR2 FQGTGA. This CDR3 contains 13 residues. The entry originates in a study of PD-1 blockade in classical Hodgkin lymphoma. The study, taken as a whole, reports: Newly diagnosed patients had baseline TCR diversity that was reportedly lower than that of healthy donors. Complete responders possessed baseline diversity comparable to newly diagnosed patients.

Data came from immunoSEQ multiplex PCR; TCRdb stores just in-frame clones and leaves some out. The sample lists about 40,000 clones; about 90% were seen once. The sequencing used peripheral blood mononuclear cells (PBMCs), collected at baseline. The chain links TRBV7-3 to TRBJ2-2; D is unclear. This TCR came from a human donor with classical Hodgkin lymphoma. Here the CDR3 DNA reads TGTGCCAGCAGCCCTCAGGATGCCGGGGAGCTGTTTTTT. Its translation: CASSPQDAGELFF.